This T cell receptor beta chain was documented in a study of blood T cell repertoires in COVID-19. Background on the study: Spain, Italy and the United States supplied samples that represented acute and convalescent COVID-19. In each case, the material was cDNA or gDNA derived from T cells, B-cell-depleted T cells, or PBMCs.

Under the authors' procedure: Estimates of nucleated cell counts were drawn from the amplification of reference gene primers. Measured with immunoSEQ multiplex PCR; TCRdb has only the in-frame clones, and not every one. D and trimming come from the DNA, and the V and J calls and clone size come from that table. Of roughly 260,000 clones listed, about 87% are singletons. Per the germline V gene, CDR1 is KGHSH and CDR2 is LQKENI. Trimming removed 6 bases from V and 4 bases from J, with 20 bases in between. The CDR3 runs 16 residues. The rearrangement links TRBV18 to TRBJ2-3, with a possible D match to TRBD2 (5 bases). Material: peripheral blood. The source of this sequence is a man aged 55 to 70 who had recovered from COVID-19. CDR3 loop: CASSQDILGSSDTQYF. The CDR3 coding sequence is TGTGCCAGCTCCCAAGACATCCTGGGGAGTTCAGATACGCAGTATTTT.